The 22 T cell receptor beta chains in this list originate from one sample, sequenced in a study of blood T cell repertoires in COVID-19. Libraries were prepared by immunoSEQ multiplex PCR; TCRdb keeps only in-frame clonotypes and omits some of them. Here the sample spans 150,000 to 200,000 clones, roughly 75% being singletons. Sequencing was performed on peripheral blood. Receptor source: a man between 65 and 85 years old with active or convalescent COVID-19.

V usage is TRBV6-5 and J usage is TRBJ1-3, with D tentatively TRBD1 (5 bases). The germline V gene has CDR1 MNHEY and CDR2 SVGAGI. V shed 6 bases and J shed 6 bases, with 15 bases lying between them. The CDR3 has 14 residues. The CDR3 nucleotides are TGTGCCAGCAGGGCAGGGTTTTCCCAAAACACCATATATTTT. Protein product: CASRAGFSQNTIYF.

The chain has TRBV5-1 and TRBJ2-5; the D gene is possibly TRBD2 (5 bases). The germline V and J ends were trimmed by 5 bases and 5 bases, with 19 bases remaining between them. The CDR3 totals 15 residues. Germline V gives CDR1 SGHRS, CDR2 YFSETQ. CDR3 in amino acids: CASRPLGEAAETQYF. Here the CDR3 DNA reads TGCGCCAGCAGGCCCCTGGGAGAAGCGGCGGAGACCCAGTACTTC.

V usage is TRBV10-1 and J usage is TRBJ2-1; D gene uncertain. This CDR3 contains 12 residues. Germline CDR1 WNHNN, CDR2 SYGVQD (reference sequence). Trimming pared 1 base from V and 12 bases from J, leaving 10 bases between. In DNA, the CDR3 is TGCGCCAGCAGTGAGTTTATGGGCCGGCAGTTCTTC. Its translation is CASSEFMGRQFF.

This clone came up once. The CDR3 nucleotides are TGCAGCGTTGAAAAGGGGCATGCTCTCACCGGCATGGGCTACACCTTC. Amino acids: CSVEKGHALTGMGYTF. This chain uses TRBV29-1 with TRBJ1-2, with D maybe TRBD1 (5 bases). Germline V CDR1 and CDR2: SQVTM, ANQGSEA. This CDR3 spans 16 amino acids. V lost 2 bases and J lost 8, with 24 bases in between.

The rearrangement links TRBV7-9 to TRBJ2-3; 15 bases agree with TRBD2. Per germline, CDR1 SEHNR and CDR2 FQNEAQ (reference sequence). This CDR3 contains 18 residues. The V segment lost 7 bases and the J segment 0 bases; nucleotides outside the gene matches: 8. The DNA for the CDR3 is TGTGCCAGCATCACCGGGACTAGCGGGGGGCGGAGCACAGATACGCAGTATTTT. It specifies CASITGTSGGRSTDTQYF.

The rearrangement uses TRBV6-5 and TRBJ2-7; TRBD2 matches at 10 bases. J was trimmed by 6 bases and V by 6 bases; bases with no gene match: 8. Germline V gene sequence: CDR1 MNHEY, CDR2 SVGAGI. This CDR3 has 14 residues. The CDR3: CASRTGTSASEQYF. CDR3 coding DNA: TGTGCCAGCAGAACCGGGACTAGCGCTTCCGAGCAGTACTTC.

The rearrangement links TRBV7-6 to TRBJ2-7; TRBD2 might be the D (6 bases). V was pared by 2 bases and J by 6 bases, with 17 bases between. CDR3 length: 15 residues. The V gene's germline CDR1 is SGHVS and CDR2 FNYEAQ. The CDR3 region is CASSLSWEVGVEQYF. DNA of the CDR3: TGTGCCAGCAGCTTAAGTTGGGAGGTCGGAGTCGAGCAGTACTTC.

V and J are TRBV3-1 (or the pseudogene TRBV3-2) and TRBJ1-6, with D perhaps matching TRBD1 (6 bases). Germline values: CDR1 LGHDT, CDR2 YNNKEL (reference sequence). Trimming shortened V by 1 base and J by 4 bases, and 17 bases separated the two germline ends. This CDR3 spans 18 amino acids. The CDR3 sequence is CASSQGRGGDFYNSPLHF. The CDR3 DNA reads TGTGCCAGCAGCCAAGGGAGAGGGGGTGATTTTTATAATTCACCCCTCCACTTT.

This clone came up once. This chain uses TRBV3-1 (or the pseudogene TRBV3-2) with TRBJ2-2; no definite D call. The V end was cut by 0 bases, the J end by 1 base, with 6 bases between. This CDR3 region has 15 residues. Germline assignment: CDR1 LGHDT and CDR2 YNNKEL (reference sequence). The CDR3 bases are TGTGCCAGCAGCCAAGATTCAGGGAACACCGGGGAGCTGTTTTTT. It is translated as CASSQDSGNTGELFF.

The chain recombines TRBV7-9 with TRBJ1-2; possible D gene TRBD1, 6 bases. CDR1 and CDR2 from the germline V gene are SEHNR and FQNEAQ (reference sequence). CDR3 length: 15 amino acids. Deletions cut 1 base from V and 4 bases from J, with 13 bases between. CDR3 in amino acids: CASSLGPQGAYGYTF. The CDR3 DNA reads as TGTGCCAGCAGCTTAGGCCCACAGGGTGCCTATGGCTACACCTTC.

In DNA form, the CDR3 reads TGCAGCGTTGCGGCAGGGCCAGAGACCCAGTACTTC. It encodes CSVAAGPETQYF. The V gene is TRBV29-1, the J gene TRBJ2-5; D is perhaps TRBD1 (5 bases). CDR1 SQVTM and CDR2 ANQGSEA come from the germline V gene. The CDR3 covers 12 residues. Deletions cut 4 bases from V and 4 bases from J, with 10 bases between. The variable domain in full, completed from reference TRBV29-1 and TRBJ2-5, reads SAVISQKPSRDICQRGTSLTIQCQVDSQVTMMFWYRQQPGQSLTLIATANQGSEATYESGFVIDKFPISRPNLTFSTLTVSNMSPEDSSIYLCSVAAGPETQYFGPGTRLLVL.

The table lists this clone with a count of one. The V gene is TRBV29-1, the J gene TRBJ1-1; D is possibly TRBD1 (6 bases). CDR3 length: 17 amino acids. CDR1 is SQVTM, CDR2 ANQGSEA, per germline. Trimming removed 8 bases at V and 5 bases at J, with 30 bases between. Here the CDR3 DNA reads TGCAGCCCAAAAACTAGAGCTCCTTTCCGGGACATAACTGAAGCTTTCTTT. Amino acid sequence: CSPKTRAPFRDITEAFF.

The genes are TRBV6-6 and TRBJ1-6; TRBD1 agrees at 8 bases. The germline V gene encodes CDR1 MNHNY and CDR2 SVGAGI (reference sequence). The CDR3 spans 14 residues. V was pared by 6 bases and J by 14 bases, with 12 bases of the junction left unmatched. The CDR3 sequence is CASRSLGQAFTLHF. CDR3 nucleotide sequence: TGTGCCAGCAGGTCCCTGGGACAGGCTTTCACCCTCCACTTT.

The V gene is TRBV5-6, the J gene TRBJ2-3; TRBD2 is a possible D gene (6 bases). V gave up 2 bases and J gave up 4 bases, with 17 bases separating them. Per the germline V gene, CDR1 is SGHDT and CDR2 is YYEEEE. The CDR3 spans 16 residues. This CDR3 is CASSLHGGIGADTQYF. CDR3 coding DNA: TGTGCCAGCAGCTTACACGGGGGTATAGGAGCAGATACGCAGTATTTT.

The rearrangement uses TRBV12-5 and TRBJ1-2; D not certain. CDR1 is LGHNT, CDR2 FRNRAP, per germline. V lost 3 bases and J 7 bases, leaving 12 bases between the germline ends. CDR3 length: 13 residues. CDR3 sequence reads: CASGFPYGGGYTF. The CDR3 nucleotides are TGTGCTAGTGGTTTTCCGTACGGAGGTGGCTACACCTTC.

The chain joins TRBV18 to TRBJ1-3, with D perhaps matching TRBD1 (5 bases). CDR3 length: 14 amino acids. Looked up from germline, CDR1 is KGHSH and CDR2 is LQKENI. The germline V and J ends were trimmed by 6 bases and 1 base, with 10 bases remaining between them. CDR3 in DNA: TGTGCCAGCTCGTCAGGGTTGTCTGGAAACACCATATATTTT. Translating it yields CASSSGLSGNTIYF.

The chain has TRBV5-1 and TRBJ1-6; D call uncertain. The CDR3 is 15 amino acids. CDR1 is SGHRS and CDR2 is YFSETQ in the germline V gene. V was pared by 1 base and J by 5 bases, with 10 bases between. The CDR3 coding sequence is TGCGCCAGCAGCTTGTTCAGTCGTGATAATTCACCCCTCCACTTT. Translated: CASSLFSRDNSPLHF.

The gene calls are TRBV5-1 and TRBJ2-5; 12 nucleotides line up with TRBD2. After removal of 2 bases from V and 5 bases from J, the junction contained 7 bases not matched to a gene. The CDR3 has 16 amino acids. Per germline, CDR1 SGHRS and CDR2 YFSETQ. As DNA, the CDR3 is TGCGCCAGCAGCTTAAGACTAGCGGGGGCCGGGGAGACCCAGTACTTC. Amino acid sequence: CASSLRLAGAGETQYF. The full variable domain, rest sourced from reference TRBV5-1 and TRBJ2-5, is KAGVTQTPRYLIKTRGQQVTLSCSPISGHRSVSWYQQTPGQGLQFLFEYFSETQRNKGNFPGRFSGRQFSNSRSEMNVSTLELGDSALYLCASSLRLAGAGETQYFGPGTRLLVL.

The gene calls are TRBV28 and TRBJ2-5; 10 nucleotides line up with TRBD2. This CDR3 has 16 amino acids. Germline V gives CDR1 MDHEN, CDR2 SYDVKM. The J segment lost 3 bases and the V segment lost 4 bases, leaving 8 bases of the junction unmatched. CDR3 loop: CASSSPQLAGEETQYF. The DNA of the CDR3 is TGTGCCAGCAGTTCCCCCCAGCTAGCGGGGGAAGAGACCCAGTACTTC.

V gene TRBV2 combines with J gene TRBJ1-1; 7 bases agree with TRBD1. CDR1 is SNHLY, CDR2 FYNNEI, per germline. This CDR3 is 15 amino acids long. The ends lost 2 bases at V and 5 bases at J; junction bases unmatched: 8. The CDR3 is CASSETAVRGTEAFF. CDR3 DNA sequence: TGTGCCAGCAGTGAAACGGCGGTCAGGGGGACTGAAGCTTTCTTT.

V gene TRBV24-1 combines with J gene TRBJ2-5; D might be TRBD1 (5 bases). The germline gives CDR1 KGHDR, CDR2 SFDVKD. The ends were cut back, 0 bases at V and 2 bases at J, with 12 bases in the middle. The CDR3 runs 16 residues. CDR3 DNA sequence: TGTGCCACCAGTGATTTGCACAGGCAGCTTCAAGAGACCCAGTACTTC. Its protein product is CATSDLHRQLQETQYF.

This chain links TRBV7-9 with TRBJ1-1; D is ambiguous. The CDR3 contains 13 residues. V lost 7 bases, J lost 1 base, and 10 bases lay in between. In germline, CDR1 is SEHNR, CDR2 FQNEAQ (reference sequence). This CDR3 reads CASTETGNTEAFF. The CDR3 DNA reads as TGTGCCAGCACCGAGACGGGGAACACTGAAGCTTTCTTT.